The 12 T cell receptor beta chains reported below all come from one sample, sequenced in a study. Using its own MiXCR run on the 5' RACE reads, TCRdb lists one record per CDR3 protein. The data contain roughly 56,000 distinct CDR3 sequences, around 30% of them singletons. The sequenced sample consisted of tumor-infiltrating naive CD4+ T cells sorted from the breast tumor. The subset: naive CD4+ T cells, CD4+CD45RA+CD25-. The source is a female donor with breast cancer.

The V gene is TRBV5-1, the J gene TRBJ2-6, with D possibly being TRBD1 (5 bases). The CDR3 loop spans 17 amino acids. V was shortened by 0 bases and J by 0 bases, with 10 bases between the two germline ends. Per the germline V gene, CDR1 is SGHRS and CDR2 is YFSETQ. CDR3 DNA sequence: TGCGCCAGCAGCTTGGGTTCAGGGCCCTCTGGGGCCAACGTCCTGACTTTC. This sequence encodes CASSLGSGPSGANVLTF.

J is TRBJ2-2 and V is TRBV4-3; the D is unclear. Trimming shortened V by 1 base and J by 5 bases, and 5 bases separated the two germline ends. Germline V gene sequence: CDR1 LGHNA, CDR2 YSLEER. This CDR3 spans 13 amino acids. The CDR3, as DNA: TGCGCCAGCAGCCAAGGATCGACCGGGGAGCTGTTTTTT. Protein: CASSQGSTGELFF.

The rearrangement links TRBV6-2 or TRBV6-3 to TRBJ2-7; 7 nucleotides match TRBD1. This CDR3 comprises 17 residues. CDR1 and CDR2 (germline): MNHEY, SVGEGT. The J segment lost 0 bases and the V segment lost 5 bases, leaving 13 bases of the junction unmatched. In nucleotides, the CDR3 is TGTGCCAGCAGTCGAGGATCTCCGGGACAGAGCTCCTACGAGCAGTACTTC. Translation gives CASSRGSPGQSSYEQYF.

As DNA, the CDR3 is TGTGCCAGCGGATACCCCGGATCCCGCACAGATACGCAGTATTTT. It specifies CASGYPGSRTDTQYF. The chain has TRBV4-2 and TRBJ2-3; D is unresolved. Germline V gives CDR1 LGHNA, CDR2 YNFKEQ. The CDR3 runs 15 residues. The V end lost 8 bases, the J end lost 1 base, and 16 bases lay between the germline ends.

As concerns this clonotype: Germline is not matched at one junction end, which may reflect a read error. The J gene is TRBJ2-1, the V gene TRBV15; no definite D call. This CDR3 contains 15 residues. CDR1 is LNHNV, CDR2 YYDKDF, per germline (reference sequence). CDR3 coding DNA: TGTGCCAGCAGCCAGAATTTAGGCTCCTACAATGAGCAGTTCTTC. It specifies CASSQNLGSYNEQFF.

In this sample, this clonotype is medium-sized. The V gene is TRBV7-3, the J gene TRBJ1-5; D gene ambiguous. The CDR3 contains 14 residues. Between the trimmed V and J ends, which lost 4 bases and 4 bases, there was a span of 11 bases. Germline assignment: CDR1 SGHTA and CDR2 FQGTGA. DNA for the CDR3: TGTGCCAGCAGCTCCCCCTGGCGGAATCAGCCCCAGCATTTT. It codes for CASSSPWRNQPQHF.

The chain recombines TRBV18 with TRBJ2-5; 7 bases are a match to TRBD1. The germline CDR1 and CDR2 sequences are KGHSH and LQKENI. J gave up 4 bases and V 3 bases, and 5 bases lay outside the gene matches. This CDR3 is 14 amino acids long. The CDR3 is CASSPQTGRETQYF. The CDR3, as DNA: TGTGCCAGCTCACCCCAGACAGGGAGAGAGACCCAGTACTTC.

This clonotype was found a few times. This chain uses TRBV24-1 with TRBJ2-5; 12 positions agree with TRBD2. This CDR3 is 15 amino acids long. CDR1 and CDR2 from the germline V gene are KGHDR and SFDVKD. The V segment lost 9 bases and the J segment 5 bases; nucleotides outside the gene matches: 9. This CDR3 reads CATGSSGGALETQYF. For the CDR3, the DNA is TGTGCCACCGGGTCTAGCGGGGGGGCCCTGGAGACCCAGTACTTC.

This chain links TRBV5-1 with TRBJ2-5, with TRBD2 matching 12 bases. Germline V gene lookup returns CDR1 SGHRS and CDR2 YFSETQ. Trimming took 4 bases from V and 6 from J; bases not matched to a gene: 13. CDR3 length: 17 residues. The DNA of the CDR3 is TGCGCCAGCAGCCCGAAGTCGCTAGCGGGAGGGCTGCAGACCCAGTACTTC. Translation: CASSPKSLAGGLQTQYF.

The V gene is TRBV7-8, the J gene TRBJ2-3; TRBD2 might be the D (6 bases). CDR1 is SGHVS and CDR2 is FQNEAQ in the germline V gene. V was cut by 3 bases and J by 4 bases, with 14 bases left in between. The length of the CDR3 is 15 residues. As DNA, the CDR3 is TGTGCCAGCAGCTTTCGGGAGAAGTCCGCAGATACGCAGTATTTT. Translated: CASSFREKSADTQYF.

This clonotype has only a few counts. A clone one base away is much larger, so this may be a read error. The CDR3 spells CSAPSGGAYEQYF. The CDR3 DNA follows: TGCAGTGCTCCTAGCGGGGGGGCCTACGAGCAGTACTTC. The chain uses TRBV20-1 and TRBJ2-7; 12 nucleotides line up with TRBD2. CDR3 size: 13 residues. The germline V gene has CDR1 DFQATT and CDR2 SNEGSKA (reference sequence). J was trimmed by 2 bases and V by 5 bases; bases with no gene match: 1.

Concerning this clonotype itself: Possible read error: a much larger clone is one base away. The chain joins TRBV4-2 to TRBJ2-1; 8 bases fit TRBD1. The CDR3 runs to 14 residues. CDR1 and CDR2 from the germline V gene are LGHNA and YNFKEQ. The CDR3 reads CASSLTTGAIGILF. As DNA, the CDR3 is TGTGCCAGCAGCCTAACGACAGGGGCGATCGGAATTTTGTTC.